This note documents a single TCR beta chain sequence. Germline assignment: CDR1 LNHDA and CDR2 SQIVND (reference sequence). The CDR3 has 17 amino acids. The germline V and J ends were trimmed by 1 base and 0 bases, with 10 bases remaining between them. The sample belongs to a study of T cell repertoires in cytomegalovirus infection. TCRdb independently ran MiXCR on the reads; one entry per CDR3 protein. The table lists under 200,000 distinct CDR3 sequences, 28% of them singletons. The origin of this receptor is a human donor in good health (CMV status not recorded). Some clones in this sample may be carry-over from other donors' samples. The chain couples TRBV19 to TRBJ2-6; no clear D gene. The sequenced sample consisted of PBMCs. CDR3 protein: CASSIGGRPSGANVLTF. The DNA of the CDR3 is TGTGCCAGTAGTATAGGAGGCCGTCCCTCTGGGGCCAACGTCCTGACTTTC.